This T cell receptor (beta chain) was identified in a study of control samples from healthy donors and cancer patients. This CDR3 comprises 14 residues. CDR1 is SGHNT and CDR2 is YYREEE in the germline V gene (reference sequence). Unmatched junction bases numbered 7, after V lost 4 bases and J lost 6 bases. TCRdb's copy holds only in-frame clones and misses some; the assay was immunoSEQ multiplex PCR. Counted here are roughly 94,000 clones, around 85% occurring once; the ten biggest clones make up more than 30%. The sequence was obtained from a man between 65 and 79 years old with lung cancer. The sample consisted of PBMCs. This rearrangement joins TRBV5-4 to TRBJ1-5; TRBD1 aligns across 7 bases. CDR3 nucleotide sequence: TGTGCCAGCAGCCTACAGGGGTTCGGTCAGCCCCAGCATTTT. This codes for CASSLQGFGQPQHF.